One sample yielded the 9 T cell receptor beta chains listed below, sequenced in a study of CD8 T cells in Susac syndrome. RNA, at about 0.5 to 1 ug, was reverse transcribed with random hexamers. Using its own MiXCR run on the immunoSEQ multiplex PCR reads, TCRdb lists one record per CDR3 protein. Of around 53,000 distinct CDR3 sequences listed, about 95% are singletons. Sequencing was performed on CD8+ T cells from PBMCs. These receptors all come from a human donor with Susac syndrome.

The V and J genes are TRBV15 and TRBJ2-1, with TRBD1 matching over 9 bases. Germline trimming cut 0 bases from V and 7 bases from J; bases unmatched to any gene: 7. The CDR3 has 16 residues. Looked up from germline, CDR1 is LNHNV and CDR2 is YYDKDF (reference sequence). DNA of the CDR3: TGTGCCACCAGCAGAGAAGGTGGACAGGGGTGGAATGAGCAGTTCTTC. This codes for CATSREGGQGWNEQFF.

CDR3 in amino acids: CASSFTGNTGELFF. The CDR3 DNA sequence: TGCGCCAGCAGCTTTACAGGGAACACCGGGGAGCTGTTTTTT. The V call is TRBV5-1, the J call TRBJ2-2; tentatively, D is TRBD1 (5 bases). V gave up 2 bases and J gave up 1 base, with 6 bases separating them. The germline V gene encodes CDR1 SGHRS and CDR2 YFSETQ. The CDR3 length is 14 residues.

The chain uses TRBV20-1 and TRBJ2-1, with 11 bases fitting TRBD2. The CDR3 sequence is 16 residues long. CDR1 DFQATT and CDR2 SNEGSKA come from the germline V gene (reference sequence). J was trimmed by 8 bases and V by 1 base; bases with no gene match: 10. The CDR3 region is CSARALGLAGGHEQFF. The CDR3 DNA sequence: TGCAGTGCTAGAGCATTAGGGCTAGCGGGGGGTCATGAGCAGTTCTTC.

The V gene is TRBV20-1, the J gene TRBJ1-1, with D uncertain. The CDR3 consists of 15 residues. Germline values: CDR1 DFQATT, CDR2 SNEGSKA (reference sequence). V was trimmed by 0 bases and J by 0 bases, leaving 11 bases between them. CDR3 bases: TGCAGTGCTAGAGACGGCAGGTGGATGAACACTGAAGCTTTCTTT. It codes for CSARDGRWMNTEAFF.

CDR3: CASRRVTEETQYF. The CDR3 DNA follows: TGTGCCAGCAGACGCGTCACCGAAGAGACCCAGTACTTC. V is TRBV12-3 or TRBV12-4 and J is TRBJ2-5, with D uncertain. V gave up 6 bases and J gave up 3 bases, with 11 bases separating them. The CDR3 length is 13 residues.

This rearrangement joins TRBV14 to TRBJ2-7; D is unresolved. The germline V gene encodes CDR1 SGHDN and CDR2 FVKESK. The CDR3 has 15 residues. V was trimmed by 0 bases and J by 2 bases, leaving 11 bases between them. The CDR3 DNA reads as TGTGCCAGCAGCCAAGACGTAGGGCCGACCTACGAGCAGTACTTC. It specifies CASSQDVGPTYEQYF.

The CDR3 coding sequence is TGTGCCAGCCGGGGGACTGTTGCCGGGGAGCTGTTTTTT. It encodes CASRGTVAGELFF. The chain links TRBV2 to TRBJ2-2, with D possibly TRBD2 on 6 matching bases. CDR3 length: 13 amino acids. Germline CDR1 SNHLY, CDR2 FYNNEI. Trimming shortened V by 8 bases and J by 6 bases, and 13 bases separated the two germline ends.

The chain couples TRBV30 to TRBJ2-1; TRBD2 aligns across 7 bases. The CDR3 sequence is 15 residues long. The junction had 14 bases not matched to a gene; V was cut back by 2 bases and J by 10 bases. The germline CDR1 and CDR2 sequences are GTSNPN and SVGIG (reference sequence). CDR3 DNA: TGTGCCTGGAGTAAAGTCAGGATTGGGGGAGGGGAGCAGTTCTTC. Translation gives CAWSKVRIGGGEQFF.

The V gene is TRBV20-1, the J gene TRBJ1-2; TRBD1 matches 7 bases. CDR3 length equals 15 residues. The germline V gene has CDR1 DFQATT and CDR2 SNEGSKA (reference sequence). V lost 0 bases and J lost 6; bases outside the gene matches: 10. DNA for the CDR3: TGCAGTGCTAGAGATCGACAGGGTGTGGAAGATGGCTACACCTTC. Its protein product is CSARDRQGVEDGYTF.